The clone carrying this TCR beta chain was found a few times. Antigen: not known. This record belongs to a study of beta chain features in type 1 diabetes. The wider study: Examination covered roughly 100,000,000 sorted cells spanning all samples.

The ends were cut back, 4 bases at V and 4 bases at J, with 8 bases in the middle. The CDR3 length is 12 residues. Germline CDR1 and CDR2: SGHTA and FQGNSA. Regarding the study as a whole: Type 1 diabetes patients had fewer VDJ junction insertions and more deletions.

What was sequenced were expressed TCRB transcripts, since all of the isolated RNA had been reverse transcribed. Only in-frame clones appear in the TCRdb table, and some are missing; sequencing was by immunoSEQ multiplex PCR. The data show around 500,000 clones, about 10% seen once. Naive, central memory, regulatory and stem cell-like memory cells within the CD4+ compartment were sorted using CD45RO/CCR7/CD25/CD127/CD95/CD27. Populations obtained by sorting all exceeded 98% purity. The sample consisted of naive CD4+ T cells from blood. This clonotype was sampled from a woman younger than 35 in good health. The chain has TRBV7-2 and TRBJ2-7; D not resolved. CDR3 protein: CASSSVRYEQYF. The CDR3 region has the DNA TGTGCCAGCAGCTCCGTGAGGTACGAGCAGTACTTC.